This record concerns one TCR beta chain sequence. The antigen remains undetermined. Assay: immunoSEQ multiplex PCR; the TCRdb copy retains only in-frame clones and omits some. Counted here are around 550,000 clones, about 95% occurring once; the ten biggest clones make up over 0.1%. The sample comes from a study of shared clonotypes between healthy human individuals. Overall study: The cohort had two women and a few men, ages 18 to 49.

Whole-study results and caveats: Generation probabilities were higher for clonotypes shared across all four sorted-subset donors than for unshared ones.

CD8 cells classed as naive were CD45RO-negative and positively selected for CCR7, excluding terminally differentiated effector memory CD45RA+ cells. Those who donated were healthy HIV-negative adults, with no recent acute infections or vaccinations reported. Donors were Caucasian adults residing in Nashville, Tennessee, USA. This CDR3 comprises 15 residues. The germline gives CDR1 SGHVS, CDR2 FQNEAQ. Losses at the gene ends were 4 bases for V and 6 bases for J; bases not matched to a gene: 8. J is TRBJ2-3 and V is TRBV7-8, with 9 bases fitting TRBD2. The TCR comes from a woman in her 30s in good health. Sequences were obtained from naive CD8+ T cells sorted from blood. The CDR3 DNA is TGTGCCAGCAGCTCCTGGACTAGCGCATCGGATACGCAGTATTTT. Encoded protein: CASSSWTSASDTQYF.